This entry lists 17 T cell receptor beta chains sequenced from one sample in a study of cytomegalovirus exposure and HLA in healthy donors (dated by TCRdb to about 2017). Libraries were built with the immunoSEQ multiplex PCR assay. A mixture of 60 forward primers for TCR Vbeta segments and 13 reverse primers for TCR Jbeta segments was used in the multiplex PCR. TCRdb carries this immuneACCESS record with in-frame sequences only. Its versions omit some clonotypes, under half of them owing to an unresolved V gene in the studies checked, with the rest unexplained. Across this sample there are tens of thousands of clones, with less than 75% seen only once. The biggest ten clones account for roughly 2% of the sample. Sequencing used PBMCs. These receptors were taken from a man aged 25-45 years in good health and CMV-seronegative.

J is TRBJ2-3 and V is TRBV5-6; 10 bases are shared with TRBD1. This CDR3 has 15 amino acids. CDR1 and CDR2 (germline): SGHDT, YYEEEE. Unmatched junction bases numbered 4, after V lost 0 bases and J lost 6 bases. CDR3 sequence (DNA): TGTGCCAGCAGCTTGGGACAGGGGGCGCGTGATACGCAGTATTTT. Protein: CASSLGQGARDTQYF.

The chain carries TRBV6-5 and TRBJ2-1; 11 bases fit TRBD2. This CDR3 region has 13 residues. Germline-derived CDR1 and CDR2 are MNHEY and SVGAGI. The V and J ends lost 7 bases and 10 bases, in that order; junction bases with no gene match: 6. CDR3 coding DNA: TGTGCCAGCACCACTAGCGGGGGTAGGGAGCAGTTCTTC. Translated: CASTTSGGREQFF.

In this sample, this clone turned up a few times. The V call is TRBV13, the J call TRBJ2-7; 8 nucleotides line up with TRBD2. CDR3 length: 15 residues. Germline CDR1 reads PRHDT; CDR2 reads FYEKMQ (reference sequence). V was pared by 4 bases and J by 0 bases, with 5 bases of the junction left unmatched. The CDR3 region is CASSSSGGGSYEQYF. Here the CDR3 DNA reads TGTGCCAGCAGCTCGAGCGGGGGAGGCTCCTACGAGCAGTACTTC. Full variable domain (outside the CDR3, taken from reference TRBV13 and TRBJ2-7): AAGVIQSPRHLIKEKRETATLKCYPIPRHDTVYWYQQGPGQDPQFLISFYEKMQSDKGSIPDRFSAQQFSDYHSELNMSSLELGDSALYFCASSSSGGGSYEQYFGPGTRLTVT.

This clone was seen ten or more times. V and J are TRBV28 and TRBJ2-7; TRBD1 matches 8 bases. V gave up 7 bases and J gave up 3 bases; unmatched junction bases: 11. Germline CDR1 reads MDHEN; CDR2 reads SYDVKM. CDR3 length: 15 residues. CDR3 sequence reads: CASILTGTGHYEQYF. The CDR3 nucleotides are TGTGCCAGCATTCTGACCGGGACAGGCCACTACGAGCAGTACTTC.

The chain joins TRBV7-2 to TRBJ2-6, with D unresolved. The germline CDR1 and CDR2 sequences are SGHTA and FQGNSA. The CDR3 contains 14 residues. V was trimmed by 7 bases and J by 2 bases, leaving 9 bases between them. CDR3 sequence: CASNFLAGANVLTF. CDR3 coding DNA: TGTGCCAGCAACTTCCTCGCTGGGGCCAACGTCCTGACTTTC.

V gene TRBV30 combines with J gene TRBJ1-1; D unresolved. This CDR3 region has 17 residues. Looked up from germline, CDR1 is GTSNPN and CDR2 is SVGIG (reference sequence). Trimming stripped 5 bases from V and 4 bases from J, with 26 bases between. The CDR3 loop is CAWFQPRGSGFGTEAFF. In nucleotides, the CDR3 is TGTGCCTGGTTTCAACCCCGGGGTTCTGGTTTCGGCACTGAAGCTTTCTTT.

This clone has a count of ten or more. The chain combines TRBV19 with TRBJ1-1, with D unresolved. Germline V gene sequence: CDR1 LNHDA, CDR2 SQIVND (reference sequence). CDR3 length: 14 residues. V was shortened by 3 bases and J by 4 bases, with 12 bases between the two germline ends. CDR3 sequence reads: CASSIGDEGTEAFF. DNA of the CDR3: TGTGCCAGTAGTATTGGCGACGAGGGCACTGAAGCTTTCTTT.

J is TRBJ2-5 and V is TRBV7-9; TRBD1 matches 7 bases. J lost 5 bases, V lost 5 bases, and 8 bases had no gene match. The CDR3 is 14 amino acids. CDR1 and CDR2 from the germline V gene are SEHNR and FQNEAQ (reference sequence). The CDR3 coding sequence is TGTGCCAGCAGCCCTGGGACAGCCAGGGAGACCCAGTACTTC. This gives the protein CASSPGTARETQYF.

The chain joins TRBV28 to TRBJ2-5, with 9 positions matching TRBD1. Trimming cost V 3 bases and J 2 bases; bases outside gene matches: 4. This CDR3 comprises 15 residues. Germline values: CDR1 MDHEN, CDR2 SYDVKM. The CDR3 bases are TGTGCCAGCAGTTTTGGGACAGGGCCGCAAGAGACCCAGTACTTC. It codes for CASSFGTGPQETQYF.

This rearrangement joins TRBV9 to TRBJ2-7, with TRBD2 identical over 7 bases. The V and J ends lost 4 bases and 4 bases, in that order; junction bases with no gene match: 8. The CDR3 runs 14 residues. In germline, CDR1 is SGDLS, CDR2 YYNGEE. The DNA of the CDR3 is TGTGCCAGCAGCAGAACAAGTAGCGGGTACGAGCAGTACTTC. It specifies CASSRTSSGYEQYF.

This clone has only a few counts. The gene calls are TRBV4-1 and TRBJ2-7; maybe TRBD2 (6 bases). The CDR3 contains 14 residues. Trimming shortened V by 2 bases and J by 3 bases, and 11 bases separated the two germline ends. Germline CDR1 is MGHRA and CDR2 is YSYEKL. As DNA, the CDR3 is TGCGCCAGCAGCCAATATCACGGGGGCTACGAGCAGTACTTC. Translation: CASSQYHGGYEQYF.

V usage is TRBV28 and J usage is TRBJ2-1; 16 bases map to TRBD2. This CDR3 is built from 16 residues. The V and J ends lost 2 bases and 7 bases, in that order; junction bases with no gene match: 2. Per the germline V gene, CDR1 is MDHEN and CDR2 is SYDVKM. CDR3 amino acids: CASSLRGLAGGNEQFF. The CDR3 coding sequence is TGTGCCAGCAGTTTAAGGGGACTAGCGGGAGGGAATGAGCAGTTCTTC.

The chain uses TRBV27 and TRBJ1-1; 9 nucleotides line up with TRBD1. The CDR3 spans 15 residues. J was trimmed by 3 bases and V by 8 bases; bases with no gene match: 10. Germline V lookup: CDR1 MNHEY, CDR2 SMNVEV (reference sequence). The CDR3 DNA is TGTGCCAGCGGAGAGACGGGGACAGGGTACACTGAAGCTTTCTTT. It codes for CASGETGTGYTEAFF.

The V gene is TRBV4-3, the J gene TRBJ2-1; 11 bases line up with TRBD2. J gave up 2 bases and V 0 bases, and 3 bases lay outside the gene matches. Germline V gives CDR1 LGHNA, CDR2 YSLEER. CDR3 length: 17 residues. The CDR3 coding sequence is TGCGCCAGCAGCCAAGACCTACTAGCGGGGGCCTACAATGAGCAGTTCTTC. It yields the protein CASSQDLLAGAYNEQFF.

This clone was detected only a few times. The chain carries TRBV30 and TRBJ2-5, with D possibly matching TRBD2 (6 bases). The CDR3 has 12 residues. CDR1 is GTSNPN, CDR2 SVGIG, per germline (reference sequence). V was trimmed by 5 bases and J by 2 bases, leaving 9 bases between them. DNA for the CDR3: TGTGCCTGGGGGGACTTGCAAGAGACCCAGTACTTC. It is translated as CAWGDLQETQYF.

This clone was recorded a few times. The chain links TRBV29-1 to TRBJ2-7, with 7 nucleotides matching TRBD1. The germline V gene has CDR1 SQVTM and CDR2 ANQGSEA. This CDR3 is 15 amino acids long. Trimming took 4 bases from V and 0 from J; bases not matched to a gene: 9. The CDR3 nucleotides read TGCAGCGTTGGACCCACCGGGACAGTCTCCTACGAGCAGTACTTC. Translated: CSVGPTGTVSYEQYF.

The gene calls are TRBV5-1 and TRBJ1-1; TRBD1 is a possible D gene (5 bases). The CDR3 loop spans 13 amino acids. Germline V gene lookup returns CDR1 SGHRS and CDR2 YFSETQ. Trimming pared 0 bases from V and 3 bases from J, leaving 6 bases between. The CDR3 reads CASSLVRDTEAFF. DNA for the CDR3: TGCGCCAGCAGCTTGGTCAGGGACACTGAAGCTTTCTTT.